The T cell receptor beta chain under discussion was sequenced for a study of spatial heterogeneity in lung cancer. Notes on the study in general: Within tumors, counts of expanded alpha and beta TCRs tracked tumor mutation counts.

Indicated time point: sample taken at primary tumor resection. This clonotype was seen ten or more times. Its target is not known. One entry per CDR3 protein, called by TCRdb with MiXCR from the 5' RACE reads. Of some 5,900 distinct CDR3 sequences listed, just under 8% were seen once; the top ten hold under 30%. The germline V and J ends were trimmed by 5 bases and 6 bases, with 10 bases remaining between them. Per germline, CDR1 SGHAT and CDR2 FQDESV (reference sequence). The CDR3 consists of 13 residues. The chain carries TRBV11-1 and TRBJ2-2; tentatively, D is TRBD2 (6 bases). The input for sequencing was lung tumor tissue, taken at surgery. The clonotype comes from a female donor with early-stage non-small cell lung cancer. CDR3 loop: CASSGEDSGELFF. As DNA, the CDR3 is TGTGCCAGCAGCGGGGAGGATTCCGGGGAGCTGTTTTTT.